The 21 T cell receptor beta chains reported below all come from one sample, sequenced in a study of cytomegalovirus exposure and HLA in healthy donors. Clones were read by immunoSEQ multiplex PCR, and TCRdb kept only the in-frame ones, dropping some. This sample has some 310,000 clones; roughly 87% occur once, and the top ten carry roughly 0.88%. Sequenced sample: PBMCs. The source is a man aged 25-40 years in good health and CMV-seronegative.

The rearrangement uses TRBV6-5 and TRBJ1-2; no firm D call. Germline V gene lookup returns CDR1 MNHEY and CDR2 SVGAGI. CDR3 length equals 13 residues. The V end was cut by 4 bases, the J end by 8 bases, with 14 bases between. CDR3 coding DNA: TGTGCCAGCAGTTCGCTTGGGAGTTACGGCTACACCTTC. It translates to CASSSLGSYGYTF.

The chain recombines TRBV6-5 with TRBJ1-2; 7 positions match TRBD1. The CDR3 is 14 amino acids. J gave up 8 bases and V 8 bases, and 14 bases lay outside the gene matches. Germline loops: CDR1 MNHEY, CDR2 SVGAGI. The CDR3: CASAPWDSSFGYTF. The CDR3 DNA reads as TGTGCCAGCGCCCCATGGGACAGCAGCTTCGGCTACACCTTC.

The V call is TRBV6-1, the J call TRBJ1-4; TRBD1 is a possible D gene (5 bases). The CDR3 sequence is 13 residues long. Germline CDR1 and CDR2: MNHNS and SASEGT. Between the trimmed V and J ends, which lost 4 bases and 6 bases, there was a span of 9 bases. CDR3 bases: TGTGCCAGCAGTGCGGACATATATGAAAAACTGTTTTTT. Protein product: CASSADIYEKLFF.

To note about this clone: This CDR3 is also generated by other DNA sequences in the sample. The rearrangement uses TRBV5-1 and TRBJ2-7; D call uncertain. This CDR3 region has 12 residues. Trimming took off 0 bases at V and 3 bases at J, with 4 bases between the two ends. Germline V gives CDR1 SGHRS, CDR2 YFSETQ. The CDR3 region is CASSLDNYEQYF. CDR3 sequence (DNA): TGCGCCAGCAGCTTGGACAACTACGAGCAGTACTTC.

The chain uses TRBV27 and TRBJ1-5; D perhaps matches TRBD1 (5 bases). The CDR3 is 14 amino acids. Trimming shortened V by 5 bases and J by 5 bases, and 13 bases separated the two germline ends. The germline CDR1 and CDR2 sequences are MNHEY and SMNVEV (reference sequence). CDR3 protein: CASSEGRGDQPQHF. As DNA, the CDR3 is TGTGCCAGCAGTGAAGGGAGGGGCGATCAGCCCCAGCATTTT.

The rearrangement uses TRBV29-1 and TRBJ1-2; 8 positions match TRBD1. The CDR3 contains 14 residues. V trimming: 3 bases; J trimming: 4 bases; junction bases outside the gene matches: 7. Germline values: CDR1 SQVTM, CDR2 ANQGSEA. The DNA of the CDR3 is TGCAGCGTTGACCCCGGGACAGGCGCCTATGGCTACACCTTC. Its protein is CSVDPGTGAYGYTF.

This chain links TRBV4-3 with TRBJ1-6, with D maybe TRBD1 (5 bases). The V end was cut by 1 base, the J end by 11 bases, with 15 bases between. Looked up from germline, CDR1 is LGHNA and CDR2 is YSLEER. The CDR3 runs to 15 residues. CDR3 sequence reads: CASSQVAGGYAPLHF. CDR3 bases: TGCGCCAGCAGCCAAGTGGCCGGGGGATATGCACCCCTCCACTTT.

The chain carries TRBV5-4 and TRBJ1-5; D is undetermined. Germline V CDR1 and CDR2: SGHNT, YYREEE (reference sequence). Deletions cut 0 bases from V and 1 base from J, with 5 bases between. CDR3 length: 14 residues. This CDR3 is CASSLDGSNQPQHF. CDR3 nucleotides: TGTGCCAGCAGCTTGGACGGGAGCAATCAGCCCCAGCATTTT.

The V call is TRBV16, the J call TRBJ2-1; 10 nucleotides align to TRBD1. This CDR3 has 14 residues. In germline, CDR1 is KGHSY, CDR2 FQNENV. The trim removed 6 bases at V and 7 bases at J, leaving 6 bases unmatched. The CDR3 bases are TGTGCCAGCAGAATTGGACAGGGGGATAATGAGCAGTTCTTC. Residues: CASRIGQGDNEQFF.

V and J are TRBV9 and TRBJ2-3; no reliable D call. Per germline, CDR1 SGDLS and CDR2 YYNGEE. The CDR3 runs to 15 residues. The germline V and J ends were trimmed by 0 bases and 6 bases, with 14 bases remaining between them. DNA of the CDR3: TGTGCCAGCAGCGTAGGCCCTCCCCCAGTTGATACGCAGTATTTT. Translation: CASSVGPPPVDTQYF.

V and J are TRBV14 and TRBJ2-6; D remains ambiguous. The CDR3 length is 17 residues. The germline CDR1 and CDR2 sequences are SGHDN and FVKESK. V was shortened by 6 bases and J by 0 bases, with 15 bases between the two germline ends. The CDR3 DNA sequence: TGTGCCAGCAGTCCCCTATATCGGAGCTCTGGGGCCAACGTCCTGACTTTC. Residues: CASSPLYRSSGANVLTF.

In its sample, this clone was seen once. For the CDR3, the DNA is TGTGCCAGTTTCGGGACATATTCCTACGAGCAGTACTTC. Translated: CASFGTYSYEQYF. V gene TRBV2 combines with J gene TRBJ2-7, with a tentative D call TRBD1 (6 bases). This CDR3 region has 13 residues. Trimming pared 9 bases from V and 1 base from J, leaving 13 bases between. Germline V lookup: CDR1 SNHLY, CDR2 FYNNEI.

The chain has TRBV27 and TRBJ2-7; 7 bases align to TRBD2. The J segment lost 0 bases and the V segment lost 0 bases, leaving 5 bases of the junction unmatched. CDR3 length: 16 amino acids. CDR1 MNHEY and CDR2 SMNVEV come from the germline V gene (reference sequence). The CDR3 sequence is CASSLSRGGSSYEQYF. The CDR3 region has the DNA TGTGCCAGCAGTTTATCGCGGGGAGGGAGCTCCTACGAGCAGTACTTC.

The chain carries TRBV2 and TRBJ2-3, with TRBD1 identical over 8 bases. V trimming: 7 bases; J trimming: 0 bases; junction bases outside the gene matches: 9. Germline V lookup: CDR1 SNHLY, CDR2 FYNNEI. The CDR3 loop spans 16 amino acids. The CDR3 DNA reads as TGTGCCAGCACTTCCCCAGGGGGCTCTAGCACAGATACGCAGTATTTT. Its translation: CASTSPGGSSTDTQYF.

The sample holds one count of this clone. The CDR3 DNA reads TGTGCCAGCAGCGGGGGGACTAGCGGGGTCAATGAGCAGTTCTTC. Protein sequence: CASSGGTSGVNEQFF. This chain links TRBV9 with TRBJ2-1, with 13 nucleotides matching TRBD2. This CDR3 is 15 amino acids long. Germline assignment: CDR1 SGDLS and CDR2 YYNGEE. J gave up 6 bases and V 3 bases, and 3 bases lay outside the gene matches.

The V and J genes are TRBV4-2 and TRBJ1-1, with a tentative D call TRBD1 (6 bases). Germline CDR1 and CDR2: LGHNA and YNFKEQ. The CDR3 has 14 amino acids. The V end was cut by 3 bases, the J end by 1 base, with 9 bases between. The CDR3 spells CASSHPGQNTEAFF. CDR3 DNA: TGTGCCAGCAGCCACCCGGGACAGAACACTGAAGCTTTCTTT.

This chain connects TRBV18 to TRBJ1-1, with 9 bases identical to TRBD1. The CDR3 runs to 20 residues. Trimming at V came to 2 bases and at J to 0 bases, leaving 16 bases not matched to a gene. The germline CDR1 and CDR2 sequences are KGHSH and LQKENI. DNA for the CDR3: TGTGCCAGCTCACCAACCCCTTTGACAGGGGGATGGTCTATGAACACTGAAGCTTTCTTT. It specifies CASSPTPLTGGWSMNTEAFF.

The chain recombines TRBV5-4 with TRBJ2-7; 8 positions match TRBD1. The V and J ends lost 5 bases and 5 bases, in that order; junction bases with no gene match: 15. This CDR3 has 16 amino acids. The germline gives CDR1 SGHNT, CDR2 YYREEE (reference sequence). In DNA, the CDR3 is TGTGCCAGCAGACGCGGGACAGGAGTAACCCTAGACGAGCAGTACTTC. Encoded protein: CASRRGTGVTLDEQYF. Filled out from reference TRBV5-4 and TRBJ2-7, the complete variable domain reads ETGVTQSPTHLIKTRGQQVTLRCSSQSGHNTVSWYQQALGQGPQFIFQYYREEENGRGNFPPRFSGLQFPNYSSELNVNALELDDSALYLCASRRGTGVTLDEQYFGPGTRLTVT.

In this sample, this clone turned up a few times. The chain has TRBV4-3 and TRBJ1-2; D might be TRBD1 (6 bases). The CDR3 has 14 residues. Germline assignment: CDR1 LGHNA and CDR2 YSLEER. V shed 0 bases and J shed 3 bases, with 8 bases lying between them. CDR3 in DNA: TGCGCCAGCAGCCAAGAGTACAGGGACTATGGCTACACCTTC. It is translated as CASSQEYRDYGYTF.

The chain carries TRBV5-1 and TRBJ1-1, with 8 bases matching TRBD1. V shed 4 bases, J shed 8 bases, and the junction held 7 bases outside the gene matches. There are 13 residues in the CDR3. Germline CDR1 SGHRS, CDR2 YFSETQ. The CDR3 DNA reads as TGCGCCAGCAGCGAAAGACAGGGGTTGGAAGCTTTCTTT. Residues: CASSERQGLEAFF.

The chain has TRBV2 and TRBJ2-7; 10 bases map to TRBD2. The germline gives CDR1 SNHLY, CDR2 FYNNEI. After removal of 5 bases from V and 7 bases from J, the junction contained 5 bases not matched to a gene. The CDR3 extends over 13 amino acids. The CDR3 spells CASSSGGAGEQYF. CDR3 in DNA: TGTGCCAGCAGTAGCGGGGGGGCCGGGGAGCAGTACTTC.